This TCR beta chain stems from a study of relationships among human T cell subsets. Study observations and caveats: Clones with over 100 reads held over 60% of CD8+ cytotoxic sequences. Some CD4+CD8+ double-positive cells may remain after bead sorting. The seven subsets showed no significant differences in gene usage or CDR3 length. Many CDR3s were shared across Th1, Th2 and regulatory subsets.

From mRNA, alpha and beta CDR3 regions were amplified using semiquantitative ARM-PCR. Exponential amplification used communal superprimers after tagged nested gene-specific primers in ARM-PCR. TCRdb redid the calling of the multiplex PCR reads with MiXCR, one entry per CDR3 protein. The sample shows roughly 15,000 distinct CDR3 sequences, about 60% of them seen only once. This CDR3 has 13 residues. V lost 6 bases to trimming and J lost 4 bases; unmatched junction nucleotides: 5. With regard to this clonotype: Antigen specificity is unknown.

Anti-CD25 beads selected CD4+CD25+ regulatory T cells from positively selected CD4+ cells. The material sequenced was Tregs sorted from blood. The TCR was taken from a man aged 35-49 years in good health. The V and J genes are TRBV12-3 or TRBV12-4 and TRBJ1-2, with 7 bases aligning to TRBD1. As DNA, the CDR3 is TGTGCCAGCAGAATGGGACAGACCTATGGCTACACCTTC. The encoded protein is CASRMGQTYGYTF.